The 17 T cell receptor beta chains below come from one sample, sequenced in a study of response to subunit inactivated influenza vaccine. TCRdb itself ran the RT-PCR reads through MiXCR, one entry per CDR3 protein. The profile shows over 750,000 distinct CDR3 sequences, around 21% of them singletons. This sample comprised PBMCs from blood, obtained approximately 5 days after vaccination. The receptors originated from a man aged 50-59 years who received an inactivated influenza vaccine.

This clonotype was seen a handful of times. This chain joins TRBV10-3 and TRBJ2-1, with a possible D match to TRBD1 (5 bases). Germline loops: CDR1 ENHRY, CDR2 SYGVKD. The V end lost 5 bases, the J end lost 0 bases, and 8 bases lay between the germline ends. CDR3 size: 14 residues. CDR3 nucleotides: TGTGCCATCAGTTACGACAGCTCCTACAATGAGCAGTTCTTC. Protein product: CAISYDSSYNEQFF.

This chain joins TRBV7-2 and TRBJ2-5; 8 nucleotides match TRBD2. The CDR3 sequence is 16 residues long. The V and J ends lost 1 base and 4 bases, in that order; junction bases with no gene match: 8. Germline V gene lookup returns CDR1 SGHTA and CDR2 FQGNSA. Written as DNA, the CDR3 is TGTGCCAGCAGCTTAGTCGGTAGCGGGGTACCAGAGACCCAGTACTTC. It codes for CASSLVGSGVPETQYF.

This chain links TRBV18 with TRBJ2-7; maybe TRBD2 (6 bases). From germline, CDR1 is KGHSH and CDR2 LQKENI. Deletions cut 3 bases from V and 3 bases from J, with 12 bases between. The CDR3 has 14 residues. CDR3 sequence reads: CASSPRNGGYEQYF. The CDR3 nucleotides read TGTGCCAGCTCACCCCGTAACGGGGGCTACGAGCAGTACTTC.

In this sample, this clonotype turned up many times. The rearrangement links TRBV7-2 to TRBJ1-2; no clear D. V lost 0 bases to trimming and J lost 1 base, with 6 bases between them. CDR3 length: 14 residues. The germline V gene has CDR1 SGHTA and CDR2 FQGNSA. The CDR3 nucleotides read TGTGCCAGCAGCTTAGCGTCCTTTAACTATGGCTACACCTTC. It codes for CASSLASFNYGYTF.

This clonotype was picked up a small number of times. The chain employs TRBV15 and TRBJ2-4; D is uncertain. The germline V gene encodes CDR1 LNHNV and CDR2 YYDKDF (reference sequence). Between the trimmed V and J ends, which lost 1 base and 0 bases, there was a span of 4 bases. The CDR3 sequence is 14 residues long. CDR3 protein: CATSRATAKNIQYF. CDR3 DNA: TGTGCCACCAGCAGAGCCACAGCCAAAAACATTCAGTACTTC.

CDR3 loop: CASSEQGYGYTF. The CDR3 DNA reads TGCGCCAGCAGCGAACAGGGTTATGGCTACACCTTC. The V call is TRBV5-1, the J call TRBJ1-2, with a tentative D call TRBD1 (6 bases). The V end was cut by 4 bases, the J end by 5 bases, with 9 bases between. CDR1 and CDR2 from the germline V gene are SGHRS and YFSETQ. The CDR3 length is 12 residues.

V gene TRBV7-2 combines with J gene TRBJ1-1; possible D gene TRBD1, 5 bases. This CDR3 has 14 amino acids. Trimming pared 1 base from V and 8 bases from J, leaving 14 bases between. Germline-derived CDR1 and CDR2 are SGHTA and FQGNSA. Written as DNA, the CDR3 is TGTGCCAGCAGCTTAGTCCCCCAAGGGACCGAAGCTTTCTTT. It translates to CASSLVPQGTEAFF.

CDR3 sequence reads: CASSWSLSGRARGEQFF. In nucleotides, the CDR3 is TGTGCCAGCAGCTGGAGTCTTAGCGGGAGGGCCCGGGGGGAGCAGTTCTTC. The rearrangement joins TRBV12-1 to TRBJ2-1; the DNA was not compared with TRBD2, the D call given in the table. TRBV12-1 is a pseudogene segment. The CDR3 length is 17 residues.

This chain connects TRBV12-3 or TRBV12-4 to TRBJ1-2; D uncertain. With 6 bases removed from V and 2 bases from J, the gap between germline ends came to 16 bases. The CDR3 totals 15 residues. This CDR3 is CASSPGSGSNYGYTF. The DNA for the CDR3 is TGTGCCAGCAGCCCCGGGAGTGGGTCGAACTATGGCTACACCTTC.

The CDR3 DNA reads TGCGCCAGCAGCTTGGCCATGCCAGGTCGCGGGAACTACGAGCAGTACTTC. It yields the protein CASSLAMPGRGNYEQYF. The chain has TRBV5-1 and TRBJ2-7; weak D call: TRBD2 (6 bases). Germline CDR1 is SGHRS and CDR2 is YFSETQ. V lost 0 bases and J 3 bases, leaving 19 bases between the germline ends. The CDR3 extends over 17 amino acids. Filled out from reference TRBV5-1 and TRBJ2-7, the complete variable domain reads KAGVTQTPRYLIKTRGQQVTLSCSPISGHRSVSWYQQTPGQGLQFLFEYFSETQRNKGNFPGRFSGRQFSNSRSEMNVSTLELGDSALYLCASSLAMPGRGNYEQYFGPGTRLTVT.

The DNA for the CDR3 is TGCGCCAGCAGCGGAGGAGGGCCGGATGAGCAGTTCTTC. Its translation is CASSGGGPDEQFF. The rearrangement joins TRBV5-1 to TRBJ2-1; possibly TRBD2 for D (6 bases). Per the germline V gene, CDR1 is SGHRS and CDR2 is YFSETQ. The V gene lost 4 bases and the J gene lost 8 bases, with 13 bases spanning the gap. The CDR3 sequence is 13 residues long.

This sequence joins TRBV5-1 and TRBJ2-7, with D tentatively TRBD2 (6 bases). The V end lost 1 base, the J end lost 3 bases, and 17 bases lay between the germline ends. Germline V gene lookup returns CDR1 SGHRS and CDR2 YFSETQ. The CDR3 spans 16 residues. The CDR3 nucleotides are TGCGCCAGCAGCTTGAGTCTGGCGGGGCGAGGCTACGAGCAGTACTTC. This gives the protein CASSLSLAGRGYEQYF.

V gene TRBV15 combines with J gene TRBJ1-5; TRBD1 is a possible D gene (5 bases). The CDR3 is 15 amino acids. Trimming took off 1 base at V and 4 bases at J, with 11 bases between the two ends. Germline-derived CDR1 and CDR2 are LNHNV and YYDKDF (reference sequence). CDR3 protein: CATSRVTGINQPQHF. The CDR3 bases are TGTGCCACCAGCAGAGTCACAGGAATAAATCAGCCCCAGCATTTT.

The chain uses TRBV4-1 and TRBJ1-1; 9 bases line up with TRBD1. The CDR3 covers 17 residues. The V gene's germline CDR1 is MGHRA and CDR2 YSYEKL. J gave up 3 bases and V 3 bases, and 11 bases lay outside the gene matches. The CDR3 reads CASSHRGQGYQHTEAFF. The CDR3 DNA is TGCGCCAGCAGCCACAGGGGACAGGGCTATCAACACACTGAAGCTTTCTTT.

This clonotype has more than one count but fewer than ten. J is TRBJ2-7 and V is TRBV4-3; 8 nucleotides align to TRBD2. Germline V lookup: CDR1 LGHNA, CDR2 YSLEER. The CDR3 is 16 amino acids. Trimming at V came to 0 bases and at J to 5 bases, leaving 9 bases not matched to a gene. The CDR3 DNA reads TGCGCCAGCAGCCAAGATTCCGGGAGGGGGGGCCACGAGCAGTACTTC. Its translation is CASSQDSGRGGHEQYF.

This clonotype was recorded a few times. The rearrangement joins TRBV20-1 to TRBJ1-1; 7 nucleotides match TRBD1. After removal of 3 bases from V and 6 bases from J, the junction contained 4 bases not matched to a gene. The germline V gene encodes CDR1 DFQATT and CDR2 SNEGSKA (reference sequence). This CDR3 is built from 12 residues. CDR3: CSASDRVPEAFF. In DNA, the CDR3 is TGCAGTGCTAGTGACAGGGTTCCTGAAGCTTTCTTT.

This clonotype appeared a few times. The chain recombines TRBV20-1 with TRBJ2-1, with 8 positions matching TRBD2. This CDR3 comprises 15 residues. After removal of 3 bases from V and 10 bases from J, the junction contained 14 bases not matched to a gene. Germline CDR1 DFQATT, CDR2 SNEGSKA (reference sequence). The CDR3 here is CSARDLGLGGLEQFF. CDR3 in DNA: TGCAGTGCTAGGGACTTGGGACTAGGGGGATTGGAGCAGTTCTTC.